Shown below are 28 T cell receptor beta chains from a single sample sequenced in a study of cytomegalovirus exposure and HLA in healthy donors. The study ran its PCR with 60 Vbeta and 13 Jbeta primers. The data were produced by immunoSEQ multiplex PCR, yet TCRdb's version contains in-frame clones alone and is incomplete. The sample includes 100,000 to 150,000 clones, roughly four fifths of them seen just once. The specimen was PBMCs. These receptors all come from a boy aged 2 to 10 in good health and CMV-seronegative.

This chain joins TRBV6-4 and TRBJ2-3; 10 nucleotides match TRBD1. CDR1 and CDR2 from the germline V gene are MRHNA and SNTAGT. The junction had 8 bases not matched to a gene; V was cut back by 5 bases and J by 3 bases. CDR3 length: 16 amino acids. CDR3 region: CASSRETGGGTDTQYF. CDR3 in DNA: TGTGCCAGCAGTAGAGAGACAGGGGGCGGAACAGATACGCAGTATTTT.

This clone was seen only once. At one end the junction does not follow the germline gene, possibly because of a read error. CDR3 in DNA: TGTGCTAGCAGCTTAGGAACAGCCAACACCGGGGAGCTGTTTTTT. Its protein product is CASSLGTANTGELFF. The V gene is TRBV7-7, the J gene TRBJ2-2; the D is unclear. The CDR3 is 15 amino acids. Germline lookup yields CDR1 SSHAT and CDR2 FNYEAQ (reference sequence).

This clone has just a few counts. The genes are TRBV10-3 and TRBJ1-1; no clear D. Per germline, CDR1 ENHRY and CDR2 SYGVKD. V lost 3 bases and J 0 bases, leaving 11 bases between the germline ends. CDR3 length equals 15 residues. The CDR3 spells CAISEPSGLNTEAFF. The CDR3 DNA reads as TGTGCCATCAGTGAACCCTCGGGTCTGAACACTGAAGCTTTCTTT.

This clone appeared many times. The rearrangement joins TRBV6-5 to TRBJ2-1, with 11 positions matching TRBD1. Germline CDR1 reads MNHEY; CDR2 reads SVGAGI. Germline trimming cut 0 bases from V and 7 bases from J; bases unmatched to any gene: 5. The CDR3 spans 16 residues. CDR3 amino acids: CASSYSTGTGGNEQFF. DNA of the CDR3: TGTGCCAGCAGTTACTCGACCGGGACAGGGGGAAATGAGCAGTTCTTC.

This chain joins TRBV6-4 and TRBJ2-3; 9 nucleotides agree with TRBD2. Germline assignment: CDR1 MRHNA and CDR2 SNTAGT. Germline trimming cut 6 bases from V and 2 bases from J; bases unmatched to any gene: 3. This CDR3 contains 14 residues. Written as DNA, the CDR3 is TGTGCCAGCAGCTTAGCGGGGGACACAGATACGCAGTATTTT. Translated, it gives CASSLAGDTDTQYF.

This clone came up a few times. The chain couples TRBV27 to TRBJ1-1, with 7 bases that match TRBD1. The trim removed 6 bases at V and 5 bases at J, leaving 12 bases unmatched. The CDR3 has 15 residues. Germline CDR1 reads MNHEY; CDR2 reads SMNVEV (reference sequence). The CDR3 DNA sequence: TGTGCCAGCAGAACGTACAGGGGTCCGGGGACTGAAGCTTTCTTT. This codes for CASRTYRGPGTEAFF.

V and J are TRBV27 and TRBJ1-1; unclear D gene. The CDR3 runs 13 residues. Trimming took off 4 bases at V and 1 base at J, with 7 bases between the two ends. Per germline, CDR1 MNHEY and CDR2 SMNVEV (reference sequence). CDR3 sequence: CASSSPGNTEAFF. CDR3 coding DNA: TGTGCCAGCAGTTCTCCGGGGAACACTGAAGCTTTCTTT.

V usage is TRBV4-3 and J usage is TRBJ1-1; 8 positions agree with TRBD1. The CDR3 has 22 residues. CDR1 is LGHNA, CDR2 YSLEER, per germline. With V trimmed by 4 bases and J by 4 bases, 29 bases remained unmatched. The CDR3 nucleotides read TGCGCCAGCAGCCCCGAACCCCTCAGGGGGCGCATTAACATCATGGCGGTCACTGAAGCTTTCTTT. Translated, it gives CASSPEPLRGRINIMAVTEAFF.

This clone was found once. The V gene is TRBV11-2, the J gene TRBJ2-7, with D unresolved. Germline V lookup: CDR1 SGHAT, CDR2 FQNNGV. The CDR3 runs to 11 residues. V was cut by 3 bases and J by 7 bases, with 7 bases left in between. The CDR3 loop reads CASSLTGEQYV. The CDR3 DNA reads TGTGCCAGCAGCTTGACGGGTGAGCAGTACGTC.

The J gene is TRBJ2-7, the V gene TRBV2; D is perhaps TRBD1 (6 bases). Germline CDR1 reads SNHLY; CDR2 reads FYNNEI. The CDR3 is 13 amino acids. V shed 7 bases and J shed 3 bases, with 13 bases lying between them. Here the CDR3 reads CASNRDTSYEQYF. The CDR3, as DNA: TGTGCCAGCAACCGGGACACCAGCTACGAGCAGTACTTC.

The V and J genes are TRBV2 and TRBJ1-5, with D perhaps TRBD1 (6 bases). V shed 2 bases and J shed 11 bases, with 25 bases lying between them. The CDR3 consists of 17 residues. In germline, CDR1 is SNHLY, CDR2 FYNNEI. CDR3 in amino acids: CASSEMGAGPSSGAQHF. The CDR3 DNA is TGTGCCAGCAGTGAAATGGGGGCAGGCCCCTCCAGTGGGGCCCAGCATTTT.

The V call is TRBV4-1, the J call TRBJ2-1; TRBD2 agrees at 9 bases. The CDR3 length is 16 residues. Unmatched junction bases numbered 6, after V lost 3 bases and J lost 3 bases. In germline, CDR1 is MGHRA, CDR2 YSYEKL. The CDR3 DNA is TGCGCCAGCAGCCAGGCGGGGGGGAGGGTCTACAATGAGCAGTTCTTC. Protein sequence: CASSQAGGRVYNEQFF.

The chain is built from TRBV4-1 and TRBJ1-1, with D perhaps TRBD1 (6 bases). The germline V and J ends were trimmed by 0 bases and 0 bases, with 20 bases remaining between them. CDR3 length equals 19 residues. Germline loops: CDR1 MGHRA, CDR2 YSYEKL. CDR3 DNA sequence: TGCGCCAGCAGCCAAGATCGGCGGTATTACGGGACATTGAACACTGAAGCTTTCTTT. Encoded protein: CASSQDRRYYGTLNTEAFF.

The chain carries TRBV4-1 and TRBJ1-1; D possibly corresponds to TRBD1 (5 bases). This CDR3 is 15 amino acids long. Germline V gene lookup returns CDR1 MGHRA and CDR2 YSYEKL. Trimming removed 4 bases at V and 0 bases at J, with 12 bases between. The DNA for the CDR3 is TGCGCCAGCAGCCCCGGGGGAAGGATGAACACTGAAGCTTTCTTT. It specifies CASSPGGRMNTEAFF.

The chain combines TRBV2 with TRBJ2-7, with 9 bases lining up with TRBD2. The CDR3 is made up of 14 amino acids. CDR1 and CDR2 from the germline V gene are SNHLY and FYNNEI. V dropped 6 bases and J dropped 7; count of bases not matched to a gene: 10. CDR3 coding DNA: TGTGCCAGCAGAGAGCGGGGGGCGGGGGAAGAGCAGTACTTC. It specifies CASRERGAGEEQYF.

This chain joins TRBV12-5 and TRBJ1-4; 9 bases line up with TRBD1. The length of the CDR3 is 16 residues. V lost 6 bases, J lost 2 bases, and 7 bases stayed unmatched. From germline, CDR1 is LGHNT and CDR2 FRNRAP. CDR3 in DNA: TGTGCTAGTGGAACCCGGACAGGGGCCACTAATGAAAAACTGTTTTTT. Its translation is CASGTRTGATNEKLFF.

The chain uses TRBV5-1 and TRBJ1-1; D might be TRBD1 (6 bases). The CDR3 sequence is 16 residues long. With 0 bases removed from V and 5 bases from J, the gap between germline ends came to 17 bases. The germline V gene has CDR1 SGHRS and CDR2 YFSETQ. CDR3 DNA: TGCGCCAGCAGCTTGGAACAGGGATTAACGCGGACTGAAGCTTTCTTT. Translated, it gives CASSLEQGLTRTEAFF.

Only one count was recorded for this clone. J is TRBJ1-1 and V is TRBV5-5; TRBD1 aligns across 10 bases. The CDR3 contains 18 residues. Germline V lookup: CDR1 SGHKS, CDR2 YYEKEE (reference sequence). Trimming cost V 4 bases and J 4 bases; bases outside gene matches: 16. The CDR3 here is CASSMDGWGTGDGTEAFF. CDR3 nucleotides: TGTGCCAGCAGCATGGACGGTTGGGGGACAGGGGATGGCACTGAAGCTTTCTTT.

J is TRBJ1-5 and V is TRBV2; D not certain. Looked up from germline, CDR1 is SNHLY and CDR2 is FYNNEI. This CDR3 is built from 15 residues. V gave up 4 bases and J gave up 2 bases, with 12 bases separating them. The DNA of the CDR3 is TGTGCCAGCAGTGGAAGAGGGATGGGCAATCAGCCCCAGCATTTT. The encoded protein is CASSGRGMGNQPQHF.

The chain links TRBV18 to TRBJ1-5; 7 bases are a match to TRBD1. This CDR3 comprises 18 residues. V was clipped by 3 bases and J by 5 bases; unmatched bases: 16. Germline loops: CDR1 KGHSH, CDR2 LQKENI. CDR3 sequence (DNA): TGTGCCAGCTCACCTCCCTTTTTGACAGGGAAGTCCTATCAGCCCCAGCATTTT. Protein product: CASSPPFLTGKSYQPQHF.

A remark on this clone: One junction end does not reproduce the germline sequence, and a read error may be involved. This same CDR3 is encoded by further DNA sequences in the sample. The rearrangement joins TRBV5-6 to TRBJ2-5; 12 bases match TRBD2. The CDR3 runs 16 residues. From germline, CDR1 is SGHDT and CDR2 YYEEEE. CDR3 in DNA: TGTGCCAGCAGCTTGTGGGCTAGCGGGGGGGAAGAGACCCAATACTTC. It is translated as CASSLWASGGEETQYF.

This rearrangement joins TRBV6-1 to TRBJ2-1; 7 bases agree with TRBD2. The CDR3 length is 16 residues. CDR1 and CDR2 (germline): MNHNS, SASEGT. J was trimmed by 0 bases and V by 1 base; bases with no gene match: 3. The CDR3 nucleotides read TGTGCCAGCAGTGAAGGGGGCGGGGGCTCCTACAATGAGCAGTTCTTC. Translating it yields CASSEGGGGSYNEQFF.

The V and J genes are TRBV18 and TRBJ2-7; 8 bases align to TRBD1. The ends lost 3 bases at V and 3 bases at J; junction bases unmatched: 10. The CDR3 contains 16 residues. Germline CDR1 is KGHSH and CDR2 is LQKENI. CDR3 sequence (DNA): TGTGCCAGCTCACCCTACCAGGGGGCCCAAAGCTACGAGCAGTACTTC. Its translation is CASSPYQGAQSYEQYF.

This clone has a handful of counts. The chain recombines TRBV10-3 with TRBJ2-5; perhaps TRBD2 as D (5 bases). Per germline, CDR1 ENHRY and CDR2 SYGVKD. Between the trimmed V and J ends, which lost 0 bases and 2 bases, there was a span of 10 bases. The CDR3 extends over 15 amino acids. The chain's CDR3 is CAISESRAGQETQYF. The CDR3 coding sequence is TGTGCCATCAGTGAGTCGAGGGCAGGTCAAGAGACCCAGTACTTC.

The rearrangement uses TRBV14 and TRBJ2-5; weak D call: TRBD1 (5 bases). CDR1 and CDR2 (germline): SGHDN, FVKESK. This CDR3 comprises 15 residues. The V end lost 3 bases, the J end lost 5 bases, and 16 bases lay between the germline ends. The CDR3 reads CASSHSDRLWETQYF. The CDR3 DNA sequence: TGTGCCAGCAGCCATTCCGACAGACTCTGGGAGACCCAGTACTTC.

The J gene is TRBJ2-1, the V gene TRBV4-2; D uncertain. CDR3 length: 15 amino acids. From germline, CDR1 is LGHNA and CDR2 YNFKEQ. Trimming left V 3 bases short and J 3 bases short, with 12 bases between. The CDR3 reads CASSHERPNYNEQFF. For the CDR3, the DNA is TGTGCCAGCAGCCACGAGCGCCCTAACTACAATGAGCAGTTCTTC.

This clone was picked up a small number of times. The CDR3 loop is CASRMKASGRPGYNEQFF. In DNA form, the CDR3 reads TGTGCCAGCAGAATGAAAGCTAGCGGGAGGCCCGGGTACAATGAGCAGTTCTTC. This sequence joins TRBV2 and TRBJ2-1; 11 nucleotides align to TRBD2. The CDR3 has 18 residues. CDR1 and CDR2 (germline): SNHLY, FYNNEI. The V gene end was trimmed by 6 bases and the J gene end by 4 bases; junction bases not matched to a gene: 14.

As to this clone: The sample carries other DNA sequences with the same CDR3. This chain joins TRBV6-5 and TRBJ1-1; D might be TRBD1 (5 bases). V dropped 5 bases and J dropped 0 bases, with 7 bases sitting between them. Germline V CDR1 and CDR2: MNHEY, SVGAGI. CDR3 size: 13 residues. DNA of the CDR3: TGTGCCAGCAGTGAGACAGTGAACACTGAAGCTTTCTTT. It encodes CASSETVNTEAFF.